One T cell receptor (beta chain) is described in this entry. This record comes from a study of blood T cell repertoires in COVID-19. Study information: Samples came from the United States, Italy and Spain, spanning acute and convalescent COVID-19. The cDNA or gDNA used as material had been derived from T cells, B-cell-depleted T cells, or PBMCs.

As processed by the authors: By means of reference gene primer amplification, nucleated cell counts were estimated. Profiling relied on immunoSEQ multiplex PCR, and the TCRdb table lists in-frame clones only, not all of them. From that table come the V and J calls and clone size; the DNA was used to work out D and trimming. The sample includes roughly 62,000 clones, 87% of them seen just once. Sample: peripheral blood. The clonotype originates from a human donor with acute or convalescent COVID-19. The donor label of this sample is uncertain.

The CDR3 sequence: CASSSGPTGGAGYGYTF. CDR3 bases: TGTGCCAGCAGCTCCGGTCCGACAGGGGGCGCGGGCTATGGCTACACCTTC. The J gene is TRBJ1-2, the V gene TRBV7-2; 10 nucleotides align to TRBD1. The V gene end was trimmed by 4 bases and the J gene end by 4 bases; junction bases not matched to a gene: 12. The length of the CDR3 is 17 residues. CDR1 and CDR2 (germline): SGHTA, FQGNSA. The complete variable domain, with remaining parts taken from reference TRBV7-2 and TRBJ1-2, reads GAGVSQSPSNKVTEKGKDVELRCDPISGHTALYWYRQSLGQGLEFLIYFQGNSAPDKSGLPSDRFSAERTGGSVSTLTIQRTQQEDSAVYLCASSSGPTGGAGYGYTFGSGTRLTVV.